This T cell receptor beta chain was recorded in a study of blood T cell repertoires in COVID-19. Across the whole study: From T cells, B-cell-depleted T cells, or PBMCs came the material, which was cDNA or gDNA.

Trimming removed 5 bases from V and 5 bases from J; junction bases left unmatched: 14. Germline V lookup: CDR1 SGHNT, CDR2 YENEEA. CDR3 length equals 17 residues. Profiled with immunoSEQ multiplex PCR; TCRdb holds only in-frame clones, not every one. The profile shows fewer than 250,000 clones, about 84% of them singletons. Those who participated ranged in age from roughly 18 to 89 years and resided in 24 US areas. The sequence was collected from a woman in her 50s who had recovered from COVID-19. Specimen: PBMCs or T cells enriched from blood (not recorded which). V usage is TRBV11-3 and J usage is TRBJ2-5; 10 nucleotides agree with TRBD2. The CDR3 DNA sequence: TGTGCCAGCAGCCCTTTTCGGGCTAGCGGGGGAATGGAGACCCAGTACTTC. Protein: CASSPFRASGGMETQYF.